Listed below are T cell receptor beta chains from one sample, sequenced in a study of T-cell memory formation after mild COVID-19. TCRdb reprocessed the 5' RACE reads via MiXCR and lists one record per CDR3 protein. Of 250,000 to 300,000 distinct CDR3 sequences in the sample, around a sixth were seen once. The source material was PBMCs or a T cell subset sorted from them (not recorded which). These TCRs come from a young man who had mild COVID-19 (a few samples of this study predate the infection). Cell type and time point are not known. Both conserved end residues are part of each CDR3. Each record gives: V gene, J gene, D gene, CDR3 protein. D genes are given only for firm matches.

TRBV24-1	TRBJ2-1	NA	CATSPISGSEQFF
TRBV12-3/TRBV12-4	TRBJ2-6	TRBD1	CASRDRGRGANVLTF
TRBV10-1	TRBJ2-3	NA	CASGRGGGTDTQYF
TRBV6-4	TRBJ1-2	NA	CASSDRDGYGYTF
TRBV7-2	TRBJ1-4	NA	CASSFKPGQEEKLFF
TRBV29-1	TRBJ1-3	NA	CSVGESQSRNTIYF
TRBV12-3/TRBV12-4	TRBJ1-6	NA	CASSPGGSVNSPLHF
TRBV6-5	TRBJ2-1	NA	CASSRILGGAEQFF
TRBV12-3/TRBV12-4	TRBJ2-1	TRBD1	CASSRTGGDNEQFF
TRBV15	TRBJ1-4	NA	CATRRGASEKLFF
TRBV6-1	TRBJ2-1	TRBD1	CASRGAGQDHYEQFF
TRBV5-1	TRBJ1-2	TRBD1	CASSKDRELSYGYTF
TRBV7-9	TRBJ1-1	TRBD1	CASSLDRGEVNTEAFF
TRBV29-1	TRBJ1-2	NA	CSVRVGANYGYTF
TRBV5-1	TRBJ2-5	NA	CASSPGQFQETQYF
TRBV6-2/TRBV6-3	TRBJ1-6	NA	CASAGADAGFLSHSPLHF
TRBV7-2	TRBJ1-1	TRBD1	CASSSGQGATEAFF
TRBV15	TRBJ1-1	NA	CSTSRAENTEAFF
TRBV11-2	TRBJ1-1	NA	CASSLDTMNTEAFF
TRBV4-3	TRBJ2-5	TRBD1	CASSQEGGRETQYF
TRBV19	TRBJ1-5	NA	CASSSPLRGSNQPQHF
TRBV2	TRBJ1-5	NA	CASTGRAGLAAQHF
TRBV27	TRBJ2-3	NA	CASTRGDTQYF